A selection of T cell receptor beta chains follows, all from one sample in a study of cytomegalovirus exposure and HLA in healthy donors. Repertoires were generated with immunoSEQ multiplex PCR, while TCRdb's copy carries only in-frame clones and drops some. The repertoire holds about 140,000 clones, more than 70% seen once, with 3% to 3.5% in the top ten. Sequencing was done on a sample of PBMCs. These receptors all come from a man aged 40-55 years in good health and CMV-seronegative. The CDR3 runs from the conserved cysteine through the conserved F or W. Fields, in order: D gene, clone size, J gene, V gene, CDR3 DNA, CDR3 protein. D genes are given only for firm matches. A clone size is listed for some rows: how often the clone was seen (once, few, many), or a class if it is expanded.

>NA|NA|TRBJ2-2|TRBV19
TGTGCCAGTAGTATAGAAAGGGGGACCGGGGAGCTGTTTTTT
CASSIERGTGELFF
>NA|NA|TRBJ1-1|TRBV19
TGTGCCAGTAGTTCCGACAGGTACACTGAAGCTTTCTTT
CASSSDRYTEAFF
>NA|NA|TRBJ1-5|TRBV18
TGTGCCAGCTCAGTCCAACAGGGCAGCAATCAGCCCCAGCATTTT
CASSVQQGSNQPQHF
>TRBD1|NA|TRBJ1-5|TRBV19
TGTGCCAGTAGTCTGGGGACAGGGGGCTGGCCCCAGCATTTT
CASSLGTGGWPQHF
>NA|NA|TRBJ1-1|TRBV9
TGTGCCAGCAGCGTTTTAGGGTACGGCGGGGACACTGAAGCTTTCTTT
CASSVLGYGGDTEAFF
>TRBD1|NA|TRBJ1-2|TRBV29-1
TGCAGCGTTGAATCGGGCAGGGGGCGGAGCTACACCTTC
CSVESGRGRSYTF
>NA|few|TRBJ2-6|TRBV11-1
TGTGCCAGCAGGCGGGCTTCTGGGGCCAACGTCCTGACTTTC
CASRRASGANVLTF
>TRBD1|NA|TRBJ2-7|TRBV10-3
TGTGCCATCCTGCGAGGGACAGGGCCCTACGAGCAGTACTTC
CAILRGTGPYEQYF
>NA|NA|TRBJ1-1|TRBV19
TGTGCCAGTAGTATTAGGGGGACTGAAGCTTTCTTT
CASSIRGTEAFF
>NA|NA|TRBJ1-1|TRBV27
TGTGCCAGCAGTTTATCGGGGGCGGTTACTGAAGCTTTCTTT
CASSLSGAVTEAFF
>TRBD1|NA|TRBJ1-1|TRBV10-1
TGCGCCAGCCGCCGGGACAGGAACACTGAAGCTTTCTTT
CASRRDRNTEAFF
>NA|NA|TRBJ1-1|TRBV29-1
TGCAGCGTTGCCATAGTCACTGAAGCTTTCTTT
CSVAIVTEAFF
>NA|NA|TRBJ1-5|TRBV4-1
TGCGCCAGCAGCCAAGAGACAGGCCCCAGCACTACCATTAAACCCCAGCATTTT
CASSQETGPSTTIKPQHF
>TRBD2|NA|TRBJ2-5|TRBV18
TGTGCCAGCTCACCCGGACTAGCGGGGGGCCAAGAGACCCAGTACTTC
CASSPGLAGGQETQYF
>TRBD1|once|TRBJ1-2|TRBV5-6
TGTGCCAGCAGCCCCACCGGGACAGGGAATGGCTACACCTTC
CASSPTGTGNGYTF
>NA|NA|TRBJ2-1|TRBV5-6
TGTGCCAGCAGCTTACGGGTGAGCTCCTACAATGAGCAGTTCTTC
CASSLRVSSYNEQFF
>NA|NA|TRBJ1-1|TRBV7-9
TGTTCCAGCAGCCACCCGGGTGGTGGTGGGGGGGGAAACACTGAAGCTTTCTTT
CSSSHPGGGGGGNTEAFF
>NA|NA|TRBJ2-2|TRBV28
TGTGCCAGCAGTCCAGGGGTTGACGGGGAGCTGTTTTTT
CASSPGVDGELFF
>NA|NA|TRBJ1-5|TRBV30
TGTGCCTGGAGTGACGCTAATAGCAATCAGCCCCAGCATTTT
CAWSDANSNQPQHF
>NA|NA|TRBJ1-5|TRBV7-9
TGTGCCAGCAGCTCAACAACAGCAGATAGCAATCAGCCCCAGCATTTT
CASSSTTADSNQPQHF
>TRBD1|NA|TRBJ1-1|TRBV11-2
TGTGCCAGCAGCTTAGCCCCCCCGGGACAGGGGGACGGGGGAGCTTTCTTT
CASSLAPPGQGDGGAFF
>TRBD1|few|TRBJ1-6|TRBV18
TGTGCCAGCTCACCACAGTTTATCGGACAGGGACGAGATTCACCCCTCCACTTT
CASSPQFIGQGRDSPLHF
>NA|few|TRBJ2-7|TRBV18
TGTGCCAGCTCACTAGGGGCTTACGAGCAGTACTTC
CASSLGAYEQYF
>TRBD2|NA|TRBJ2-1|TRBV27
TGTGCCAGCACGAGTTTTGACGGGGGAGGGAATGAGCAGTTCTTC
CASTSFDGGGNEQFF
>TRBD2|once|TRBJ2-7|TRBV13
TGTGCCAGCAGCCCGCGCCAAGGACTAGCGGGGAAGATCTCCTACGAGCAGTACTTC
CASSPRQGLAGKISYEQYF
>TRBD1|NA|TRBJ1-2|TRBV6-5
TGTGCCAGCAGGACAGGGTTCCGGGGTAAGGGCTACACCTTC
CASRTGFRGKGYTF
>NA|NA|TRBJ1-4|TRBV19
TGTGCCAGTAGTATTACGGGACTTTCAACTAATGAAAAACTGTTTTTT
CASSITGLSTNEKLFF
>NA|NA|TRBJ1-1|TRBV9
TGTGCCAGCAGCGTAACAGGGAGCGGAAACACTGAAGCTTTCTTT
CASSVTGSGNTEAFF
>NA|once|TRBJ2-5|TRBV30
TGTGCCTGGAGCAGGGGGGAAAGGGAGACCCAGTACTTC
CAWSRGERETQYF
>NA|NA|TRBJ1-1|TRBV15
TGTGCCACCAGCAGAGATGTAAGGGGTGAAGCTTTCTTT
CATSRDVRGEAFF
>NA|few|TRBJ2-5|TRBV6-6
TGTGCCAGTTTAGACAGGACCGCCGCAGAGACCCAGTACTTC
CASLDRTAAETQYF
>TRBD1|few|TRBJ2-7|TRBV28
TGTGCCAGCAGCTCGTATGAGGGGGCTATAAATCGCGAGCAGTACTTC
CASSSYEGAINREQYF
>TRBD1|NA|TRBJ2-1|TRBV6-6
TGTGCCAGCCGGGATACGACAGGGGTTACCTACAATGAGCAGTTCTTC
CASRDTTGVTYNEQFF
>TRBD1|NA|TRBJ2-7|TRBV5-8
TGTGCCAGCACCCCCGTTACAGGGGTTGCCTACGAGCAGTACTTC
CASTPVTGVAYEQYF
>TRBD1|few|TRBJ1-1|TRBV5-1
TGCGCCAGCAGCCAGGGACAGGGGGCGATGAACACTGAAGCTTTCTTT
CASSQGQGAMNTEAFF
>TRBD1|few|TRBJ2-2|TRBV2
TGTGCCAGCTGGACAGGGGTTGGTTACACCGGGGAGCTGTTTTTT
CASWTGVGYTGELFF
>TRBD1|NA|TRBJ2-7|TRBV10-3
TGTGCCATCAGTGAAGGGCAGGGGGCCTACGAGCAGTACTTC
CAISEGQGAYEQYF
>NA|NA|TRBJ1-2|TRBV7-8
TGTGCCAGCAGCTCCCAGGGGAACGGCTACACCTTC
CASSSQGNGYTF
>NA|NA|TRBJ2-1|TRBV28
TGTGCCAGCAGTTCGTTGGACAACAACTACAATGAGCAGTTCTTC
CASSSLDNNYNEQFF
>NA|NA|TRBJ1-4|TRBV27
TGTGCCAGCAGTTTAACAGGCCCTAATGAAAAACTGTTTTTT
CASSLTGPNEKLFF
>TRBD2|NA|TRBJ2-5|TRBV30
TGTGCCTGGGGGGGGGAAAAGGAGACCCAGTACTTC
CAWGGEKETQYF
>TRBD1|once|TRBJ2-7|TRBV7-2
TGTGCCAGCAGCTCGGGACAGTTCCCTCACGAGCAGTACTTC
CASSSGQFPHEQYF
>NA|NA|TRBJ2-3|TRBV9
TGTGCCAGCAGCGCGAGGCGGGCAAGCACAGATACGCAGTATTTT
CASSARRASTDTQYF
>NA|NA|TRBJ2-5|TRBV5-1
TGCGCCAGCAGCTTGGGACAGATTTCTCAAGAGACCCAGTACTTC
CASSLGQISQETQYF
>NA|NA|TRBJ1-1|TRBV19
TGTGCCAGTAGTATCCGACAGGAACTTGAAGCTTTCTTT
CASSIRQELEAFF
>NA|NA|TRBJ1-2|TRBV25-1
TGTGCCAGCAGTGATAACAGGGTGAGCGGCTACACCTTC
CASSDNRVSGYTF
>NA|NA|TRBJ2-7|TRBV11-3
TGTGCCAGCAGCCCCGGACAATACGAGCAGTACTTC
CASSPGQYEQYF
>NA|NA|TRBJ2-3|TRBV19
TGTGCCAGTAGTATATTAGGGGTTACAGATACGCAGTATTTT
CASSILGVTDTQYF
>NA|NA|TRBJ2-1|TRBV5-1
TGCGCCAGCAGCCCTACCTCCTACAATGAGCAGTTCTTC
CASSPTSYNEQFF
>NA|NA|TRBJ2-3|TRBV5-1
TGCGCCAGCAGCTGGTTTGGGAGGCAGGTGAGCACAGATACGCAGTATTTT
CASSWFGRQVSTDTQYF
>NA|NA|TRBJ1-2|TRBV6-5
TGTGCCAGCAGTGCGGGGACGGAGTACTATGGCTACACCTTC
CASSAGTEYYGYTF
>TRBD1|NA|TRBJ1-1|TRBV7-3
TGTGCCAGCAGCCCAAGGGGGCTTCGGGACACTGAAGCTTTCTTT
CASSPRGLRDTEAFF